The present T cell receptor (beta chain) was sequenced within a study of naive CD8 T cells in extremely preterm neonates. Whole-study results and caveats: Relative to older groups, preterm infants had shorter, less trimmed CDR3s with fewer N additions.

Trimming pared 0 bases from V and 0 bases from J, leaving 5 bases between. From germline, CDR1 is SGHKS and CDR2 YYEKEE (reference sequence). CDR3 size: 14 residues. Here immunoSEQ multiplex PCR was the method, and the copy in TCRdb shows in-frame clones only, minus some. The profile shows fewer than 5,500 clones, 95% to 98% of them singletons. Worth noting for this clone: Its antigen remains unidentified.

The sequence came from a human donor in good health. This chain connects TRBV5-5 to TRBJ2-3; D remains unclear. Sample: naive CD8+ T cells from blood. The CDR3 region has the DNA TGTGCCAGCAGCTTGGTACGGAGCACAGATACGCAGTATTTT. As protein: CASSLVRSTDTQYF.